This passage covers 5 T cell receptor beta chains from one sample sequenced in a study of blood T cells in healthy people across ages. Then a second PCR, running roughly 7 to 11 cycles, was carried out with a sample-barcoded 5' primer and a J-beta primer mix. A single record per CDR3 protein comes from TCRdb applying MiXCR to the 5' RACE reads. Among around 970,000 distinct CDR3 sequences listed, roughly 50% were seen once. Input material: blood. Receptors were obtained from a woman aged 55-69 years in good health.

CDR3 protein: CASSLLGVGANVLTF. As DNA, the CDR3 is TGTGCCAGCAGCTTACTAGGGGTTGGGGCCAACGTCCTGACTTTC. J is TRBJ2-6 and V is TRBV7-9; tentatively, D is TRBD1 (5 bases). CDR3 size: 15 residues. The V end lost 2 bases, the J end lost 3 bases, and 8 bases lay between the germline ends. Germline loops: CDR1 SEHNR, CDR2 FQNEAQ (reference sequence).

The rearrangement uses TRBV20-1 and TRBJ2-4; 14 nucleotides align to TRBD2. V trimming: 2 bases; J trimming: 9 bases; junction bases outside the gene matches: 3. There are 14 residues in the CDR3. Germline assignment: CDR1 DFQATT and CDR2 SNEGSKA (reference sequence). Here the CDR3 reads CSARKTSGRAIQYF. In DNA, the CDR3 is TGCAGTGCTAGAAAGACTAGCGGGAGGGCCATTCAGTACTTC.

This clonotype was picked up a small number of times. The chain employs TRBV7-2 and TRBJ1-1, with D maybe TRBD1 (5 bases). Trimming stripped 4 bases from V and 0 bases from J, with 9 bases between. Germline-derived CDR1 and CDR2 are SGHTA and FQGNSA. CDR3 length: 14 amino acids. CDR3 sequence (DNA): TGTGCCAGCAGCTGGGGACGGATGAACACTGAAGCTTTCTTT. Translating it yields CASSWGRMNTEAFF.

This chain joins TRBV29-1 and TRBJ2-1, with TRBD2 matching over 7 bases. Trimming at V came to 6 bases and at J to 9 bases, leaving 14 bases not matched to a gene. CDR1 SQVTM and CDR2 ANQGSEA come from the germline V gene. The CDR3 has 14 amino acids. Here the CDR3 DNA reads TGCAGCGTGAGGGGCGGGAGCCTTTTCACTGAGCAGTTCTTC. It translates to CSVRGGSLFTEQFF.

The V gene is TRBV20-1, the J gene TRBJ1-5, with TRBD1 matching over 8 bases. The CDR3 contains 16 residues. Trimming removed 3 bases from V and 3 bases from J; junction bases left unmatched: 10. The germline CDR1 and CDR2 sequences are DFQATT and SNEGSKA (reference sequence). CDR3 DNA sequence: TGCAGTGCTAGCAGAGGGACAGGTGCCTCCAATCAGCCCCAGCATTTT. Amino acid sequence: CSASRGTGASNQPQHF.